Each of the 11 T cell receptor beta chains below was sequenced from the same sample in a study of cytomegalovirus exposure and HLA in healthy donors. The PCR used 60 Vbeta and 13 Jbeta primers. The protocol was immunoSEQ multiplex PCR, while the TCRdb copy is restricted to in-frame clones and leaves out a portion. The table has about 99,000 clones, approximately 80% seen once. The sample comprised PBMCs. These receptors were obtained from a woman under 30 in good health and CMV-seropositive.

This clone was found once. The V call is TRBV5-8, the J call TRBJ1-1; no reliable D call. V was pared by 0 bases and J by 0 bases, with 9 bases between. The CDR3 is made up of 15 amino acids. Germline V gene data show CDR1 as SGHTS and CDR2 as YDEGEE. The CDR3 DNA reads as TGTGCCAGCAGCTTGGCCTTAGTGATGAACACTGAAGCTTTCTTT. Protein product: CASSLALVMNTEAFF.

The chain recombines TRBV13 with TRBJ2-7; 10 bases map to TRBD2. CDR1 is PRHDT, CDR2 FYEKMQ, per germline (reference sequence). The CDR3 runs 13 residues. V lost 6 bases to trimming and J lost 3 bases; unmatched junction nucleotides: 2. CDR3: CASSEREGYEQYF. Written as DNA, the CDR3 is TGTGCCAGCAGTGAGCGGGAGGGCTACGAGCAGTACTTC.

The V gene is TRBV10-1, the J gene TRBJ2-7; 9 positions agree with TRBD1. Germline-derived CDR1 and CDR2 are WNHNN and SYGVQD (reference sequence). With 7 bases clipped from V and 5 bases from J, the junction kept 9 bases outside the gene matches. This CDR3 is built from 14 residues. The CDR3 protein is CASKPGQGAHEQYF. CDR3 DNA: TGCGCCAGCAAACCGGGACAGGGTGCCCACGAGCAGTACTTC.

The chain couples TRBV28 to TRBJ2-7; D may be TRBD1 (6 bases). V dropped 6 bases and J dropped 2 bases, with 14 bases sitting between them. The CDR3 sequence is 14 residues long. The V gene's germline CDR1 is MDHEN and CDR2 SYDVKM. The CDR3 bases are TGTGCCAGCAGGGGTACAGGGATTACCTACGAGCAGTACTTC. This sequence encodes CASRGTGITYEQYF.

The table lists this clone with a few counts. Other DNA sequences within the sample encode an identical CDR3. This chain links TRBV30 with TRBJ1-5; D remains unclear. Trimming removed 0 bases at V and 3 bases at J, with 6 bases between. Per the germline V gene, CDR1 is GTSNPN and CDR2 is SVGIG (reference sequence). This CDR3 has 13 residues. CDR3 region: CAWSVTDNQPQHF. The CDR3 DNA is TGTGCCTGGAGTGTAACAGACAATCAGCCCCAGCATTTT.

This sequence joins TRBV28 and TRBJ2-3; 13 bases align to TRBD2. Germline CDR1 reads MDHEN; CDR2 reads SYDVKM. This CDR3 comprises 14 residues. V shed 8 bases and J 3 bases; nucleotides not matched to a gene: 2. CDR3 coding DNA: TGTGCCAGCCAGGGACTAGCGGGAACAGATACGCAGTATTTT. It codes for CASQGLAGTDTQYF.

This chain connects TRBV5-1 to TRBJ1-1; D is possibly TRBD1 (5 bases). V lost 0 bases and J lost 0, with 15 bases in between. Per the germline V gene, CDR1 is SGHRS and CDR2 is YFSETQ. The CDR3 consists of 17 residues. CDR3 amino acids: CASSLDPTVTMNTEAFF. Here the CDR3 DNA reads TGCGCCAGCAGCTTGGACCCGACAGTTACCATGAACACTGAAGCTTTCTTT.

The chain has TRBV5-1 and TRBJ2-2; no clear D gene. Trimming took 0 bases from V and 2 from J, leaving 8 bases between them. The germline V gene has CDR1 SGHRS and CDR2 YFSETQ. The CDR3 totals 15 residues. The CDR3 sequence is CASSLVADNTGELFF. The CDR3 DNA reads TGCGCCAGCAGCTTGGTGGCAGATAACACCGGGGAGCTGTTTTTT.

This clone has just a few counts. This chain joins TRBV19 and TRBJ2-1; TRBD2 matches 7 bases. The trim removed 6 bases at V and 8 bases at J, leaving 10 bases unmatched. Germline-derived CDR1 and CDR2 are LNHDA and SQIVND (reference sequence). This CDR3 region has 14 residues. CDR3 nucleotides: TGTGCCAGTAGCTGGACTAGTTGGGGGGATGAGCAGTTCTTC. It translates to CASSWTSWGDEQFF.

V usage is TRBV14 and J usage is TRBJ2-3, with D maybe TRBD2 (6 bases). V was shortened by 0 bases and J by 9 bases, with 10 bases between the two germline ends. Germline lookup yields CDR1 SGHDN and CDR2 FVKESK. The CDR3 has 13 amino acids. For the CDR3, the DNA is TGTGCCAGCAGCCAAGAAATAGCGGTCACGCAGTATTTT. This encodes CASSQEIAVTQYF.

The gene calls are TRBV28 and TRBJ1-2; maybe TRBD1 (5 bases). Germline lookup yields CDR1 MDHEN and CDR2 SYDVKM. The CDR3 extends over 15 amino acids. Trimming removed 5 bases from V and 4 bases from J, with 17 bases in between. This CDR3 reads CASSQLDREAYGYTF. The CDR3 DNA is TGTGCCAGCAGTCAGCTCGACAGAGAAGCCTATGGCTACACCTTC.